Shown below are 26 T cell receptor beta chains from a single sample sequenced in a study of T cell repertoires in cytomegalovirus infection. MiXCR was run by TCRdb on the reads, yielding one entry per CDR3 protein. This sample has some 250,000 distinct CDR3 sequences, with roughly 9.1% found just once. The sample consisted of PBMCs. The origin of the receptors is a human donor in good health (CMV status not recorded). Some clones in this sample may be carry-over from other donors' samples.

V is TRBV23-1 and J is TRBJ2-7; possibly TRBD2 for D (6 bases). TRBV23-1 is recorded as an ORF, its role being uncertain. Deletions cut 3 bases from V and 2 bases from J, with 14 bases between. CDR3 size: 15 residues. CDR3 loop: CASSQGRESTYEQYF. In DNA form, the CDR3 reads TGCGCCAGCAGTCAGGGACGGGAGAGTACCTACGAGCAGTACTTC.

This clonotype was seen repeatedly, ten times or more. The chain couples TRBV7-2 to TRBJ1-1; the D gene is possibly TRBD1 (5 bases). From germline, CDR1 is SGHTA and CDR2 FQGNSA. The V end was cut by 2 bases, the J end by 2 bases, with 15 bases between. The CDR3 contains 16 residues. The CDR3 spells CASSLISGGPNTEAFF. DNA for the CDR3: TGTGCCAGCAGCTTAATTAGCGGGGGACCTAACACTGAAGCTTTCTTT.

This clonotype was recorded many times. The chain combines TRBV7-2 with TRBJ2-1, with D perhaps matching TRBD2 (6 bases). Germline-derived CDR1 and CDR2 are SGHTA and FQGNSA. With 5 bases removed from V and 7 bases from J, the gap between germline ends came to 9 bases. The CDR3 is 12 amino acids. CDR3 DNA sequence: TGTGCCAGCAGCGCGGCGGGAAATGAGCAGTTCTTC. Protein product: CASSAAGNEQFF. Drawing the rest from reference TRBV7-2 and TRBJ2-1, the complete variable domain is GAGVSQSPSNKVTEKGKDVELRCDPISGHTALYWYRQSLGQGLEFLIYFQGNSAPDKSGLPSDRFSAERTGGSVSTLTIQRTQQEDSAVYLCASSAAGNEQFFGPGTRLTVL.

This clonotype was picked up many times. The genes are TRBV7-2 and TRBJ2-7; 11 nucleotides agree with TRBD1. This CDR3 is built from 15 residues. Germline values: CDR1 SGHTA, CDR2 FQGNSA. V dropped 2 bases and J dropped 6; count of bases not matched to a gene: 6. The CDR3 DNA reads as TGTGCCAGCAGCTTATTTTGGACAGGGGGCAGCGAGCAGTACTTC. Translated, it gives CASSLFWTGGSEQYF.

At least ten counts were recorded for this clonotype. The chain has TRBV7-2 and TRBJ2-3; 12 bases agree with TRBD1. Per the germline V gene, CDR1 is SGHTA and CDR2 is FQGNSA. The CDR3 contains 14 residues. Trimming removed 5 bases from V and 8 bases from J; junction bases left unmatched: 5. The CDR3 loop reads CASSLGQGAGTQYF. Written as DNA, the CDR3 is TGTGCCAGCAGCCTGGGACAGGGGGCGGGTACGCAGTATTTT.

The chain is built from TRBV4-2 and TRBJ2-1; D gene uncertain. Germline V gene lookup returns CDR1 LGHNA and CDR2 YNFKEQ. This CDR3 spans 14 amino acids. The ends were cut back, 1 base at V and 8 bases at J, with 12 bases in the middle. The CDR3 is CASSQVRGRDEQFF. CDR3 DNA: TGTGCCAGCAGCCAAGTTAGAGGCCGGGATGAGCAGTTCTTC.

This clonotype has more than one count but fewer than ten. The chain recombines TRBV6-1 with TRBJ2-2, with 10 bases aligning to TRBD2. V trimming: 7 bases; J trimming: 6 bases; junction bases outside the gene matches: 11. Germline lookup yields CDR1 MNHNS and CDR2 SASEGT. This CDR3 is 16 amino acids long. DNA for the CDR3: TGTGCCAGCACTAAACTAGCGGGATCTTTAGCCGGGGAGCTGTTTTTT. This codes for CASTKLAGSLAGELFF.

This clonotype has a count of ten or more. The chain links TRBV6-6 to TRBJ1-2; D remains ambiguous. The germline V and J ends were trimmed by 7 bases and 2 bases, with 8 bases remaining between them. Germline loops: CDR1 MNHNY, CDR2 SVGAGI (reference sequence). This CDR3 spans 12 amino acids. CDR3 sequence reads: CASTPGNYGYTF. In DNA, the CDR3 is TGTGCCAGCACCCCCGGGAACTATGGCTACACCTTC.

In this sample, this clonotype turned up a few times. The genes are TRBV3-1 and TRBJ2-7; D remains unclear. The germline CDR1 and CDR2 sequences are LGHDT and YNNKEL (reference sequence). V gave up 1 base and J gave up 3 bases, with 13 bases separating them. The CDR3 is 15 residues long. CDR3 sequence (DNA): TGTGCCAGCAGCCAAGCCAGTGCTGGCTTCTACGAGCAGTACTTC. Protein: CASSQASAGFYEQYF.

This chain links TRBV12-5 with TRBJ2-1; 7 bases are shared with TRBD2. CDR1 and CDR2 (germline): LGHNT, FRNRAP. The junction had 9 bases not matched to a gene; V was cut back by 1 base and J by 6 bases. The CDR3 is 16 residues long. The CDR3 loop reads CASGLDWEGRGNEQFF. DNA of the CDR3: TGTGCTAGTGGTTTGGATTGGGAGGGCCGAGGCAATGAGCAGTTCTTC.

V gene TRBV4-3 combines with J gene TRBJ2-2; maybe TRBD1 (6 bases). In germline, CDR1 is LGHNA, CDR2 YSLEER. With 1 base removed from V and 9 bases from J, the gap between germline ends came to 15 bases. The length of the CDR3 is 15 residues. The CDR3 sequence is CASSQGQARTRELFF. The CDR3 nucleotides read TGCGCCAGCAGCCAAGGACAGGCACGAACTCGGGAGCTGTTTTTT.

This clonotype has at least ten counts. The genes are TRBV4-3 and TRBJ1-5; D is possibly TRBD1 (5 bases). Looked up from germline, CDR1 is LGHNA and CDR2 is YSLEER. There are 16 residues in the CDR3. V lost 0 bases and J lost 1, with 10 bases in between. CDR3 nucleotide sequence: TGCGCCAGCAGCCAAGATATGGGGGACAGCAATCAGCCCCAGCATTTT. As protein: CASSQDMGDSNQPQHF.

This clonotype came up many times. This chain links TRBV12-3 or TRBV12-4 with TRBJ2-1, with 10 positions matching TRBD2. The CDR3 contains 15 residues. Trimming took 7 bases from V and 6 from J; bases not matched to a gene: 9. The CDR3 DNA follows: TGTGCCAGCACCGGGGGTCTAGCGGGGGCCAATGAGCAGTTCTTC. Protein product: CASTGGLAGANEQFF.

This clonotype was picked up many times. The genes are TRBV28 and TRBJ2-7; 8 bases agree with TRBD2. This CDR3 comprises 14 residues. The germline V gene encodes CDR1 MDHEN and CDR2 SYDVKM. J was trimmed by 0 bases and V by 7 bases; bases with no gene match: 5. The CDR3 sequence is CASIGGGSSYEQYF. In DNA, the CDR3 is TGTGCCAGCATCGGGGGGGGGAGCTCCTACGAGCAGTACTTC. Supplemented by reference TRBV28 and TRBJ2-7, the full variable domain reads DVKVTQSSRYLVKRTGEKVFLECVQDMDHENMFWYRQDPGLGLRLIYFSYDVKMKEKGDIPEGYSVSREKKERFSLILESASTNQTSMYLCASIGGGSSYEQYFGPGTRLTVT.

There are a few counts of this clonotype. The J gene is TRBJ2-1, the V gene TRBV19; a weak D match, TRBD2 (5 bases). Deletions cut 7 bases from V and 5 bases from J, with 18 bases between. The germline V gene encodes CDR1 LNHDA and CDR2 SQIVND (reference sequence). The CDR3 covers 15 residues. CDR3: CASKSGGPADNEQFF. CDR3 DNA: TGTGCCAGTAAATCTGGCGGGCCGGCGGACAATGAGCAGTTCTTC.

This clonotype was observed at least ten times. The V gene is TRBV7-2, the J gene TRBJ1-6; 9 bases are shared with TRBD1. Unmatched junction bases numbered 15, after V lost 6 bases and J lost 0 bases. Germline V gene lookup returns CDR1 SGHTA and CDR2 FQGNSA. This CDR3 is built from 20 residues. The CDR3 loop is CASRDTPGQGSSSYNSPLHF. The CDR3 nucleotides are TGTGCCAGCAGGGATACCCCGGGACAGGGCTCAAGCTCCTATAATTCACCCCTCCACTTT.

Ten or more counts support this clonotype. V and J are TRBV7-2 and TRBJ2-4; 10 bases align to TRBD1. This CDR3 spans 17 amino acids. Germline V gives CDR1 SGHTA, CDR2 FQGNSA. After removal of 5 bases from V and 4 bases from J, the junction contained 11 bases not matched to a gene. The CDR3 bases are TGTGCCAGCAGCCACCCGCCGGGACAGGGGAATAAAAACATTCAGTACTTC. As protein: CASSHPPGQGNKNIQYF.

This clonotype was seen at least ten times. This chain uses TRBV19 with TRBJ2-1; D is perhaps TRBD2 (5 bases). V was trimmed by 5 bases and J by 1 base, leaving 15 bases between them. CDR3 length: 16 amino acids. The V gene's germline CDR1 is LNHDA and CDR2 SQIVND (reference sequence). CDR3 region: CASSLQGLLSYNEQFF. CDR3 coding DNA: TGTGCCAGTAGTCTCCAAGGACTGCTGTCCTACAATGAGCAGTTCTTC. The variable domain in full, completed from reference TRBV19 and TRBJ2-1, reads DGGITQSPKYLFRKEGQNVTLSCEQNLNHDAMYWYRQDPGQGLRLIYYSQIVNDFQKGDIAEGYSVSREKKESFPLTVTSAQKNPTAFYLCASSLQGLLSYNEQFFGPGTRLTVL.

This clonotype was counted many times. The genes are TRBV7-6 and TRBJ2-5; 9 bases are a match to TRBD2. Germline CDR1 is SGHVS and CDR2 is FNYEAQ. CDR3 length: 15 residues. The junction had 12 bases not matched to a gene; V was cut back by 8 bases and J by 5 bases. CDR3 sequence (DNA): TGTGCCAGCGCGGGGGGGGGGCTGATCGGGGAGACCCAGTACTTC. This codes for CASAGGGLIGETQYF.

The chain joins TRBV5-1 to TRBJ1-1; weak D call: TRBD1 (5 bases). The V gene's germline CDR1 is SGHRS and CDR2 YFSETQ. The V gene lost 2 bases and the J gene lost 0 bases, with 14 bases spanning the gap. The CDR3 sequence is 16 residues long. CDR3 residues: CASSLIPRVLNTEAFF. CDR3 DNA sequence: TGCGCCAGCAGCTTAATACCCAGGGTGCTGAACACTGAAGCTTTCTTT.

This clonotype was seen ten or more times. The chain links TRBV20-1 to TRBJ2-7; D gene ambiguous. Germline V gene lookup returns CDR1 DFQATT and CDR2 SNEGSKA (reference sequence). The CDR3 loop spans 15 amino acids. V was cut by 1 base and J by 0 bases, with 13 bases left in between. CDR3 coding DNA: TGCAGTGCTAGAGTCGGAGCGTTTAGCTCCTACGAGCAGTACTTC. Its protein product is CSARVGAFSSYEQYF.

In its sample, this clonotype was seen once. The CDR3 is CASSSRRETDTQYF. CDR3 bases: TGTGCCAGCAGTAGTAGGCGGGAGACAGATACGCAGTATTTT. The J gene is TRBJ2-3, the V gene TRBV27, with TRBD2 matching 7 bases. The germline V gene encodes CDR1 MNHEY and CDR2 SMNVEV (reference sequence). The junction had 5 bases not matched to a gene; V was cut back by 5 bases and J by 3 bases. The CDR3 spans 14 residues.

Only a few counts were recorded for this clonotype. J is TRBJ1-1 and V is TRBV7-8; tentative D call: TRBD1 (5 bases). Per the germline V gene, CDR1 is SGHVS and CDR2 is FQNEAQ. The CDR3 is 14 amino acids. Trimming shortened V by 3 bases and J by 5 bases, and 13 bases separated the two germline ends. Here the CDR3 DNA reads TGTGCCAGCAGCTTTAATTCAGGGTTTACTGAAGCTTTCTTT. Translation: CASSFNSGFTEAFF.

The genes are TRBV28 and TRBJ1-1; maybe TRBD1 (5 bases). Germline-derived CDR1 and CDR2 are MDHEN and SYDVKM. There are 13 residues in the CDR3. V lost 6 bases to trimming and J lost 13 bases, with 21 bases between them. The CDR3 nucleotides are TGTGCCAGCAGACCCGACAGCATGTGGCGGCTTTTCTTT. Protein product: CASRPDSMWRLFF.

DNA for the CDR3: TGTGCCAGCAGTCACCCGGGCTCAGGGGCCACTGAAGCTTTCTTT. Its translation is CASSHPGSGATEAFF. The chain links TRBV28 to TRBJ1-1, with D possibly being TRBD1 (6 bases). V dropped 5 bases and J dropped 4 bases, with 17 bases sitting between them. The CDR3 is 15 amino acids. Germline values: CDR1 MDHEN, CDR2 SYDVKM.

As concerns this clonotype: A much larger clonotype is one base distant, so this may be a read error. The rearrangement joins TRBV5-8 to TRBJ1-3; D is uncertain. Looked up from germline, CDR1 is SGHTS and CDR2 is YDEGEE. This CDR3 region has 14 residues. V shed 2 bases and J shed 0 bases, with 6 bases lying between them. CDR3 bases: TGTGCCAGCAGCTTTGGGCACTCTGGAAACACCATATATTTT. The encoded protein is CASSFGHSGNTIYF.